This T cell receptor (beta chain) was captured by sequencing in a study of T cell changes during pregnancy in multiple sclerosis. Assay used: immunoSEQ multiplex PCR; TCRdb lists only in-frame clones, some missing. Seen here are 69,000 or so clones, around 92% observed once, and the top ten hold roughly 2.1%. V was cut by 6 bases and J by 2 bases, with 13 bases left in between. This CDR3 spans 14 amino acids. Per the germline V gene, CDR1 is SGHTA and CDR2 is FQGNSA. The rearrangement uses TRBV7-2 and TRBJ2-5; D is ambiguous. The receptor was isolated from a female donor in good health, enrolled as a control in a pregnancy study. This sample comprised peripheral blood, obtained in the third trimester of pregnancy. Here the CDR3 DNA reads TGTGCCAGCAGTCCTAGGCCTGGTCAAGAGACCCAGTACTTC. It translates to CASSPRPGQETQYF.